This T cell receptor beta chain originates from a study of cytomegalovirus exposure and HLA in healthy donors. Germline values: CDR1 SNHLY, CDR2 FYNNEI. With 8 bases removed from V and 2 bases from J, the gap between germline ends came to 18 bases. This CDR3 is built from 15 residues. This clone was seen more than once but under ten times. PCR used 60 Vbeta primers and 13 Jbeta primers. Only in-frame clones appear in the TCRdb table, and some are missing; sequencing was by immunoSEQ multiplex PCR. This table has about 100,000 clones, around 80% appearing once. The sequencing sample was made of PBMCs. This rearrangement joins TRBV2 to TRBJ1-1; D is ambiguous. The receptor's source is a young man in good health and CMV-seronegative. This CDR3 is CASPGRNRVNTEAFF. For the CDR3, the DNA is TGTGCCAGCCCGGGGAGGAACCGAGTAAACACTGAAGCTTTCTTT.